The T cell receptor (beta chain) under discussion was sequenced for a study of cytomegalovirus exposure and HLA in healthy donors. General observations from the study: Confirmation was obtained in vitro that a few CMV-associated chains are specific for CMV antigens.

Data came from immunoSEQ multiplex PCR; TCRdb stores just in-frame clones and leaves some out. The repertoire consists of 200,000 to 250,000 clones, with over 70% occurring once and the leading ten covering about 14%. The CDR3 is 14 residues long. Germline-derived CDR1 and CDR2 are PRHDT and FYEKMQ (reference sequence). The V gene end was trimmed by 5 bases and the J gene end by 0 bases; junction bases not matched to a gene: 1. With regard to this clone: Antigen unknown.

The V gene is TRBV13, the J gene TRBJ2-3; 8 positions match TRBD2. Sequencing used PBMCs. The sequence came from a young woman in good health and CMV-seropositive. The DNA of the CDR3 is TGTGCCAGCAGCACTAGCGGAAGCACAGATACGCAGTATTTT. It translates to CASSTSGSTDTQYF. Full variable domain (missing parts from reference TRBV13 and TRBJ2-3): AAGVIQSPRHLIKEKRETATLKCYPIPRHDTVYWYQQGPGQDPQFLISFYEKMQSDKGSIPDRFSAQQFSDYHSELNMSSLELGDSALYFCASSTSGSTDTQYFGPGTRLTVL.